Sequencing of this T cell receptor beta chain was carried out in a study of blood T cell repertoires in COVID-19. Study overall: Both acute and convalescent COVID-19 samples were obtained from the United States, Italy and Spain. T cells, B-cell-depleted T cells, or PBMCs supplied cDNA or gDNA.

The method was immunoSEQ multiplex PCR; TCRdb's version includes in-frame clones alone and lacks a portion of them. The data show about 220,000 clones, about 85% seen once. V was clipped by 6 bases and J by 1 base; unmatched bases: 14. From germline, CDR1 is SNHLY and CDR2 FYNNEI. CDR3 size: 17 residues. The sample taken for sequencing was peripheral blood. This TCR came from a woman between 45 and 60 years old with COVID-19, enrolled during active disease. The chain is built from TRBV2 and TRBJ2-5; TRBD2 agrees at 7 bases. The CDR3 DNA sequence: TGTGCCAGCAGCCCCAGCTCGGGGCGGGGGAGCCAAGAGACCCAGTACTTC. Amino acid sequence: CASSPSSGRGSQETQYF.